The 27 T cell receptor beta chains below were found in one sample sequenced in a study of regulatory T cells in long-lasting Graves disease. HTBI primers from iRepertoire and Arm-PCR of CDR3 regions yielded the TCR beta libraries. TCRdb processed the multiplex PCR reads anew with MiXCR; each CDR3 protein has one entry. The table lists about 470,000 distinct CDR3 sequences, around a fifth of them singletons, with approximately 6.4% in the top ten. As to time point: persistent/refractory GD, antithyroid drugs over 5 years with positive TRAb. The TCR library used RNA extracted from PBMCs. The sample in question was peripheral blood mononuclear cells (PBMCs), obtained when the disease was refractory, from a patient treated with antithyroid drugs. Receptor source: a female donor with Graves disease.

This clonotype was counted many times. The chain is built from TRBV7-9 and TRBJ2-5; no reliable D call. The length of the CDR3 is 12 residues. V lost 8 bases and J 1 base, leaving 8 bases between the germline ends. Per the germline V gene, CDR1 is SEHNR and CDR2 is FQNEAQ (reference sequence). In DNA form, the CDR3 reads TGTGCCAGCGAACCAGTCCAAGAGACCCAGTACTTC. This translates into CASEPVQETQYF.

In this sample, this clonotype turned up many times. This CDR3 is CASRLGPMNTEAFF. As DNA, the CDR3 is TGTGCCAGCAGGCTGGGACCGATGAACACTGAAGCTTTCTTT. The chain uses TRBV6-1 and TRBJ1-1; D is perhaps TRBD1 (5 bases). The germline gives CDR1 MNHNS, CDR2 SASEGT. The CDR3 is made up of 14 amino acids. Trimming took 6 bases from V and 0 from J, leaving 11 bases between them.

This rearrangement joins TRBV7-2 to TRBJ2-2; D not certain. This CDR3 comprises 15 residues. V was shortened by 4 bases and J by 3 bases, with 12 bases between the two germline ends. Per the germline V gene, CDR1 is SGHTA and CDR2 is FQGNSA. In DNA, the CDR3 is TGTGCCAGCAGCTCGCACCGGGCCTACACCGGGGAGCTGTTTTTT. It is translated as CASSSHRAYTGELFF. Complete variable domain (other parts from reference TRBV7-2 and TRBJ2-2): GAGVSQSPSNKVTEKGKDVELRCDPISGHTALYWYRQSLGQGLEFLIYFQGNSAPDKSGLPSDRFSAERTGGSVSTLTIQRTQQEDSAVYLCASSSHRAYTGELFFGEGSRLTVL.

The genes are TRBV20-1 and TRBJ2-2; D perhaps matches TRBD2 (8 bases). V shed 6 bases and J shed 6 bases, with 17 bases lying between them. Germline assignment: CDR1 DFQATT and CDR2 SNEGSKA (reference sequence). The length of the CDR3 is 14 residues. The CDR3 sequence: CSATSGGGAGELFF. The CDR3 nucleotides read TGCAGTGCCACTAGCGGAGGGGGCGCCGGGGAGCTGTTTTTT.

This clonotype was detected a few times. J is TRBJ2-7 and V is TRBV7-8; 8 positions agree with TRBD2. The J segment lost 2 bases and the V segment lost 4 bases, leaving 13 bases of the junction unmatched. The CDR3 runs to 17 residues. Germline CDR1 reads SGHVS; CDR2 reads FQNEAQ. The CDR3 sequence is CASSSPYGLAETYEQYF. The CDR3 nucleotides are TGTGCCAGCAGCTCACCCTATGGACTAGCTGAAACCTACGAGCAGTACTTC.

This clonotype appeared many times. The rearrangement links TRBV7-2 to TRBJ2-7, with D unresolved. This CDR3 comprises 14 residues. Germline loops: CDR1 SGHTA, CDR2 FQGNSA. Trimming stripped 5 bases from V and 5 bases from J, with 16 bases between. CDR3 in amino acids: CASSPRLPPNEQYF. Written as DNA, the CDR3 is TGTGCCAGCAGCCCCAGGCTACCCCCCAACGAGCAGTACTTC.

This clonotype turned up a few times. This rearrangement joins TRBV12-3 or TRBV12-4 to TRBJ2-2, with D perhaps being TRBD1 or TRBD2 (6 bases each). This CDR3 contains 15 residues. Between the trimmed V and J ends, which lost 2 bases and 5 bases, there was a span of 12 bases. CDR3 DNA: TGTGCCAGCAGTTTAAGGGGGGTAGGGACCGGGGAGCTGTTTTTT. Translated, it gives CASSLRGVGTGELFF.

This clonotype was picked up many times. This chain connects TRBV6-1 to TRBJ2-7; D is perhaps TRBD1 (6 bases). The CDR3 runs 13 residues. CDR1 MNHNS and CDR2 SASEGT come from the germline V gene. V was trimmed by 6 bases and J by 3 bases, leaving 12 bases between them. CDR3 sequence (DNA): TGTGCCAGCAGGACTACAGGGAACTACGAGCAGTACTTC. Translated: CASRTTGNYEQYF.

The rearrangement joins TRBV7-9 to TRBJ1-6, with TRBD1 as a possible D gene (5 bases). The CDR3 is 13 residues long. V was shortened by 5 bases and J by 9 bases, with 11 bases between the two germline ends. Germline CDR1 and CDR2: SEHNR and FQNEAQ (reference sequence). DNA for the CDR3: TGTGCCAGCAGCAGTGGAGGGACTTCACCCCTCCACTTT. It encodes CASSSGGTSPLHF.

This clonotype has ten or more counts. The V and J genes are TRBV15 and TRBJ1-2; a possible D gene is TRBD1 (5 bases). V was pared by 3 bases and J by 4 bases, with 15 bases between. Germline lookup yields CDR1 LNHNV and CDR2 YYDKDF (reference sequence). This CDR3 is built from 15 residues. Written as DNA, the CDR3 is TGTGCCACCAGCAGCAGACAGCGAGCAATCTATGGCTACACCTTC. Residues: CATSSRQRAIYGYTF.

This clonotype showed up many times. The V call is TRBV12-3 or TRBV12-4, the J call TRBJ1-2, with D hard to call. The CDR3 sequence is 14 residues long. V was pared by 5 bases and J by 3 bases, with 13 bases between. CDR3 region: CASSPQSGHYGYTF. For the CDR3, the DNA is TGTGCCAGCAGTCCTCAGTCCGGTCACTATGGCTACACCTTC.

This clonotype was found many times. The chain has TRBV7-2 and TRBJ2-5; TRBD1 might be the D (6 bases). V lost 6 bases, J lost 2 bases, and 16 bases lay in between. There are 15 residues in the CDR3. Germline CDR1 reads SGHTA; CDR2 reads FQGNSA. CDR3 DNA sequence: TGTGCCAGCAGTCCCCCCGTCGGACAGCAAGAGACCCAGTACTTC. Its translation is CASSPPVGQQETQYF.

The sample holds many counts of this clonotype. Here the CDR3 DNA reads TGTGCCAGCAGTCTGACAGCGAGCTCTGGAAACACCATATATTTT. Translated: CASSLTASSGNTIYF. The chain is built from TRBV2 and TRBJ1-3, with D possibly matching TRBD1 (5 bases). From germline, CDR1 is SNHLY and CDR2 FYNNEI. The CDR3 contains 15 residues. The V end lost 5 bases, the J end lost 0 bases, and 11 bases lay between the germline ends.

This clonotype was detected many times. The junction departs from the called germline gene at one end, perhaps through a read error. The chain joins TRBV28 to TRBJ1-6; 7 bases line up with TRBD1. The CDR3 runs 15 residues. Germline V lookup: CDR1 MDHEN, CDR2 SYDVKM. The DNA of the CDR3 is TGTGCCAGCAGTTTGGGACAGACCTACAATTCACCCCTCCACTTT. Translating it yields CASSLGQTYNSPLHF.

The gene calls are TRBV11-3 and TRBJ2-1; TRBD1 matches 7 bases. This CDR3 comprises 19 residues. The V and J ends lost 4 bases and 5 bases, in that order; junction bases with no gene match: 20. The V gene's germline CDR1 is SGHNT and CDR2 YENEEA. CDR3 region: CASSSFPGPGGVLDNEQFF. DNA for the CDR3: TGTGCCAGCAGCTCCTTCCCTGGGCCAGGGGGAGTGTTAGACAATGAGCAGTTCTTC.

The chain carries TRBV9 and TRBJ2-7; 7 bases are a match to TRBD1. Germline CDR1 is SGDLS and CDR2 is YYNGEE. This CDR3 is 14 amino acids long. V lost 0 bases, J lost 3 bases, and 3 bases stayed unmatched. The CDR3 nucleotides read TGTGCCAGCAGCGTAGGGCCAGGGGGCTACGAGCAGTACTTC. It encodes CASSVGPGGYEQYF.

This clonotype has ten or more counts. The chain uses TRBV7-8 and TRBJ1-1, with D possibly being TRBD1 (5 bases). V was clipped by 0 bases and J by 7 bases, with 15 bases between them. Per the germline V gene, CDR1 is SGHVS and CDR2 is FQNEAQ. The CDR3 contains 15 residues. The CDR3, as DNA: TGTGCCAGCAGCTTAGCGAGGGCGGGGGTGAATGAAGCTTTCTTT. Residues: CASSLARAGVNEAFF.

This clonotype was observed many times. The chain uses TRBV28 and TRBJ1-5, with 7 nucleotides matching TRBD1. Germline CDR1 reads MDHEN; CDR2 reads SYDVKM. This CDR3 comprises 14 residues. V dropped 10 bases and J dropped 0; count of bases not matched to a gene: 6. The CDR3 sequence is CATRGTVSNQPQHF. As DNA, the CDR3 is TGTGCCACTCGTGGGACAGTTAGCAATCAGCCCCAGCATTTT.

V gene TRBV19 combines with J gene TRBJ1-6; D call uncertain. Per germline, CDR1 LNHDA and CDR2 SQIVND (reference sequence). Trimming cost V 0 bases and J 7 bases, with 7 bases left between them. The CDR3 totals 14 residues. This CDR3 reads CASSIDRSNSPLHF. The DNA of the CDR3 is TGTGCCAGTAGTATAGATCGCTCGAATTCACCCCTCCACTTT.

About this clonotype: The likely explanation is a read error, given a far larger clone one base away. The chain combines TRBV11-2 with TRBJ2-4; 10 nucleotides line up with TRBD1. CDR1 and CDR2 (germline): SGHAT, FQNNGV. Trimming at V came to 6 bases and at J to 13 bases, leaving 15 bases not matched to a gene. This CDR3 region has 15 residues. CDR3 DNA: TGTGCCAGCAGGCAGACAGGGGGCGAGGGAGAGATCCAGTACTTC. Translating it yields CASRQTGGEGEIQYF.

This clonotype turned up a few times. This chain connects TRBV6-5 to TRBJ1-1; 7 positions agree with TRBD1. V lost 2 bases, J lost 1 base, and 1 base stayed unmatched. This CDR3 has 14 amino acids. Germline lookup yields CDR1 MNHEY and CDR2 SVGAGI. CDR3 coding DNA: TGTGCCAGCAGTTACGGGACAGCGAACACTGAAGCTTTCTTT. The encoded protein is CASSYGTANTEAFF.

The table lists this clonotype with many counts. The chain has TRBV28 and TRBJ1-5; D remains unclear. The CDR3 consists of 14 residues. Germline V gene lookup returns CDR1 MDHEN and CDR2 SYDVKM. V lost 3 bases, J lost 9 bases, and 15 bases lay in between. CDR3 in amino acids: CASSFGQPFGPQHF. Here the CDR3 DNA reads TGTGCCAGCAGTTTCGGGCAGCCCTTTGGGCCCCAGCATTTT.

The CDR3, as DNA: TGTGCCAGCGAGGGGGGAGGCGAGCAGTACTTC. This translates into CASEGGGEQYF. The chain recombines TRBV25-1 with TRBJ2-7; D could derive from TRBD1 or TRBD2 (6 bases each). Deletions cut 8 bases from V and 6 bases from J, with 11 bases between. The CDR3 extends over 11 amino acids. CDR1 MGHDK and CDR2 SYGVNS come from the germline V gene.

This clonotype came up many times. This chain links TRBV28 with TRBJ1-5, with a tentative D call TRBD1 (6 bases). Per the germline V gene, CDR1 is MDHEN and CDR2 is SYDVKM. The CDR3 contains 12 residues. V lost 5 bases and J lost 10, with 12 bases in between. The CDR3 coding sequence is TGTGCCAGCAGTACATGGGGGGCCCCCCAGCATTTT. Translated, it gives CASSTWGAPQHF.

On this clonotype itself: Just one base apart from a much larger clone, this may be a read error. The rearrangement links TRBV2 to TRBJ1-1; D gene unclear. The CDR3 runs 13 residues. CDR1 and CDR2 from the germline V gene are SNHLY and FYNNEI. Between the trimmed V and J ends, which lost 10 bases and 3 bases, there was a span of 15 bases. CDR3 DNA sequence: TGTGCCACCCGACTCGACGGGGACACTGAAGCTTTCTTT. Protein sequence: CATRLDGDTEAFF.

At least ten counts were recorded for this clonotype. The chain carries TRBV28 and TRBJ2-7, with TRBD2 identical over 13 bases. Germline V gene data show CDR1 as MDHEN and CDR2 as SYDVKM. V lost 4 bases to trimming and J lost 4 bases; unmatched junction nucleotides: 10. The CDR3 loop spans 17 amino acids. Written as DNA, the CDR3 is TGTGCCAGCAGTTCCCCGGGACTAGCGGGAATAGAGTACGAGCAGTACTTC. Encoded protein: CASSSPGLAGIEYEQYF.

Only a few counts were recorded for this clonotype. This chain links TRBV28 with TRBJ2-3, with D unresolved. V dropped 0 bases and J dropped 0 bases, with 4 bases sitting between them. The CDR3 length is 14 residues. The germline CDR1 and CDR2 sequences are MDHEN and SYDVKM. The CDR3 region is CASSLWGSTDTQYF. DNA of the CDR3: TGTGCCAGCAGTTTATGGGGCAGCACAGATACGCAGTATTTT.